These 24 T cell receptor beta chains were all obtained from the same sample, sequenced in a study of cytomegalovirus exposure and HLA in healthy donors (dated by TCRdb to between 2016 and 2019). The library was made by the immunoSEQ multiplex PCR assay. For the multiplex PCR, a mixture combining 60 forward primers for TCR Vbeta segments and 13 reverse primers for TCR Jbeta segments was used. As stored in TCRdb, this immuneACCESS dataset retains in-frame rearrangements with V and J assigned. A fraction of the clones does not appear; measured against another copy, unresolved V genes explain less than half of the discrepancy, and the remainder lacks a known reason. The sample contains around 92,000 clones, about 84% of them found a single time. The ten largest make up approximately 2% of the sample. The source material was PBMCs. The receptor set was obtained from a man younger than 30 in good health and CMV-seronegative.

CDR3: CASSLEQGLSGNTIYF. DNA for the CDR3: TGTGCCAGCAGCTTAGAACAGGGCCTCTCTGGAAACACCATATATTTT. The rearrangement uses TRBV7-8 and TRBJ1-3, with D possibly matching TRBD1 (6 bases). The CDR3 length is 16 residues. The germline V gene encodes CDR1 SGHVS and CDR2 FQNEAQ. With 1 base removed from V and 0 bases from J, the gap between germline ends came to 10 bases.

The rearrangement links TRBV27 to TRBJ1-1; no clear D gene. This CDR3 region has 14 residues. Deletions cut 6 bases from V and 0 bases from J, with 11 bases between. CDR1 and CDR2 from the germline V gene are MNHEY and SMNVEV (reference sequence). CDR3 bases: TGTGCCAGCAGGGTCACGAACATGAACACTGAAGCTTTCTTT. Amino acids: CASRVTNMNTEAFF.

The genes are TRBV29-1 and TRBJ1-1; TRBD1 matches 7 bases. CDR1 is SQVTM and CDR2 is ANQGSEA in the germline V gene. The CDR3 loop spans 12 amino acids. The V gene end was trimmed by 3 bases and the J gene end by 5 bases; junction bases not matched to a gene: 3. CDR3 DNA: TGCAGCGTTGAGTCAGGGGGAACTGAAGCTTTCTTT. Its translation: CSVESGGTEAFF. The variable domain in full, with the rest retrieved from reference TRBV29-1 and TRBJ1-1, is SAVISQKPSRDICQRGTSLTIQCQVDSQVTMMFWYRQQPGQSLTLIATANQGSEATYESGFVIDKFPISRPNLTFSTLTVSNMSPEDSSIYLCSVESGGTEAFFGQGTRLTVV.

This chain connects TRBV5-5 to TRBJ2-7; D may be TRBD1 (6 bases). V lost 3 bases, J lost 6 bases, and 16 bases lay in between. Germline-derived CDR1 and CDR2 are SGHKS and YYEKEE (reference sequence). This CDR3 is built from 14 residues. The CDR3 reads CASSSQTGSLEQYF. CDR3 DNA: TGTGCCAGCAGCTCCCAGACAGGTTCCCTCGAGCAGTACTTC.

The chain joins TRBV18 to TRBJ2-3, with TRBD2 identical over 7 bases. The CDR3 contains 13 residues. The trim removed 7 bases at V and 7 bases at J, leaving 8 bases unmatched. The germline CDR1 and CDR2 sequences are KGHSH and LQKENI. The CDR3 nucleotides are TGTGCCAGCTTAGCCGGGACTATGAATACGCAGTATTTT. This gives the protein CASLAGTMNTQYF.

V usage is TRBV5-1 and J usage is TRBJ1-1; no clear D. The CDR3 contains 15 residues. CDR1 is SGHRS and CDR2 is YFSETQ in the germline V gene. V gave up 1 base and J gave up 0 bases, with 10 bases separating them. The CDR3 nucleotides read TGCGCCAGCAGCTTGAATCTTGCGATGAACACTGAAGCTTTCTTT. It specifies CASSLNLAMNTEAFF.

For the CDR3, the DNA is TGTGCCAGCAGGGACACGGGCGAGCAGTACTTC. It translates to CASRDTGEQYF. The chain couples TRBV7-9 to TRBJ2-7; D might be TRBD1 (5 bases). The CDR3 length is 11 residues. V lost 6 bases to trimming and J lost 6 bases, with 9 bases between them. Germline V gene data show CDR1 as SEHNR and CDR2 as FQNEAQ (reference sequence). Using reference TRBV7-9 and TRBJ2-7 for the parts outside the CDR3, the full variable domain is DTGVSQNPRHKITKRGQNVTFRCDPISEHNRLYWYRQTLGQGPEFLTYFQNEAQLEKSRLLSDRFSAERPKGSFSTLEIQRTEQGDSAMYLCASRDTGEQYFGPGTRLTVT.

This sequence joins TRBV27 and TRBJ1-1; 7 bases line up with TRBD1. The ends lost 5 bases at V and 5 bases at J; junction bases unmatched: 8. The CDR3 has 14 amino acids. From germline, CDR1 is MNHEY and CDR2 SMNVEV (reference sequence). The CDR3 DNA reads TGTGCCAGCAGTGCCCGGACAGGAGTGACTGAAGCTTTCTTT. It yields the protein CASSARTGVTEAFF.

This clone was detected only once. The V gene is TRBV5-5, the J gene TRBJ2-6; possibly TRBD1 for D (7 bases). The CDR3 is made up of 17 amino acids. Germline assignment: CDR1 SGHKS and CDR2 YYEKEE (reference sequence). The ends were cut back, 4 bases at V and 1 base at J, with 15 bases in the middle. The CDR3: CASSIQGGRSGANVLTF. DNA of the CDR3: TGTGCCAGCAGCATTCAGGGGGGTAGGTCTGGGGCCAACGTCCTGACTTTC.

The gene calls are TRBV30 and TRBJ1-2, with a weak D call TRBD1 (5 bases). Germline lookup yields CDR1 GTSNPN and CDR2 SVGIG (reference sequence). Trimming took off 2 bases at V and 6 bases at J, with 13 bases between the two ends. This CDR3 region has 13 residues. Here the CDR3 reads CAWSSTGENGYTF. Here the CDR3 DNA reads TGTGCCTGGAGTAGTACAGGAGAGAATGGCTACACCTTC.

V and J are TRBV7-6 and TRBJ2-7; TRBD1 is a possible D gene (6 bases). The germline V and J ends were trimmed by 1 base and 5 bases, with 9 bases remaining between them. The germline V gene encodes CDR1 SGHVS and CDR2 FNYEAQ. There are 13 residues in the CDR3. The CDR3 is CASSLVRGHEQYF. The CDR3 bases are TGTGCCAGCAGCTTAGTCAGGGGCCACGAGCAGTACTTC.

The chain couples TRBV27 to TRBJ2-2, with D possibly matching TRBD1 (6 bases). The ends were cut back, 7 bases at V and 4 bases at J, with 13 bases in the middle. Germline loops: CDR1 MNHEY, CDR2 SMNVEV (reference sequence). The CDR3 is made up of 14 amino acids. This CDR3 reads CASTDDRTTGELFF. The CDR3, as DNA: TGTGCCAGCACAGATGACAGGACCACCGGGGAGCTGTTTTTT.

The chain recombines TRBV30 with TRBJ1-1; unclear D gene. Trimming left V 5 bases short and J 7 bases short, with 11 bases between. Per the germline V gene, CDR1 is GTSNPN and CDR2 is SVGIG (reference sequence). CDR3 length: 11 amino acids. CDR3 sequence reads: CAWGRKGEAFF. The CDR3 coding sequence is TGTGCCTGGGGGAGAAAGGGTGAAGCTTTCTTT.

The chain employs TRBV4-2 and TRBJ2-7; the D gene is possibly TRBD1 (5 bases). Germline lookup yields CDR1 LGHNA and CDR2 YNFKEQ. The CDR3 is 14 amino acids. V dropped 4 bases and J dropped 5 bases, with 15 bases sitting between them. CDR3: CASSRRGQGNEQYF. CDR3 nucleotides: TGTGCCAGCAGCCGTAGGGGCCAGGGAAACGAGCAGTACTTC.

The chain couples TRBV4-1 to TRBJ2-7, with TRBD2 matching 8 bases. Losses at the gene ends were 3 bases for V and 3 bases for J; bases not matched to a gene: 7. Germline V gene sequence: CDR1 MGHRA, CDR2 YSYEKL. This CDR3 comprises 15 residues. The CDR3 DNA is TGCGCCAGCAGCCAGATTAGCGGGGCGTACTACGAGCAGTACTTC. Translation gives CASSQISGAYYEQYF.

The V and J genes are TRBV9 and TRBJ2-1; 9 bases map to TRBD2. The germline V gene has CDR1 SGDLS and CDR2 YYNGEE. Trimming cost V 0 bases and J 7 bases; bases outside gene matches: 11. This CDR3 comprises 17 residues. In nucleotides, the CDR3 is TGTGCCAGCAGCGTAGGCCCCCTGCGGGGGGGCCGTAATGAGCAGTTCTTC. Amino acid sequence: CASSVGPLRGGRNEQFF. Filled out from reference TRBV9 and TRBJ2-1, the complete variable domain reads DSGVTQTPKHLITATGQRVTLRCSPRSGDLSVYWYQQSLDQGLQFLIQYYNGEERAKGNILERFSAQQFPDLHSELNLSSLELGDSALYFCASSVGPLRGGRNEQFFGPGTRLTVL.

V usage is TRBV9 and J usage is TRBJ2-5; D possibly corresponds to TRBD2 (6 bases). Germline CDR1 SGDLS, CDR2 YYNGEE. The CDR3 loop spans 17 amino acids. Deletions cut 0 bases from V and 5 bases from J, with 20 bases between. CDR3 in amino acids: CASSVGGTSRGEETQYF. Written as DNA, the CDR3 is TGTGCCAGCAGCGTAGGGGGCACTAGCCGAGGGGAGGAGACCCAGTACTTC.

The gene calls are TRBV2 and TRBJ1-2; D is undetermined. This CDR3 is 13 amino acids long. Germline-derived CDR1 and CDR2 are SNHLY and FYNNEI. With 6 bases removed from V and 4 bases from J, the gap between germline ends came to 12 bases. Written as DNA, the CDR3 is TGTGCCAGCAGAACGGTAGGGAGCTATGGCTACACCTTC. This translates into CASRTVGSYGYTF.

This clone appeared once. This sequence joins TRBV2 and TRBJ1-1; 9 bases are a match to TRBD1. V lost 6 bases and J lost 3; bases outside the gene matches: 8. Germline assignment: CDR1 SNHLY and CDR2 FYNNEI. This CDR3 spans 15 amino acids. CDR3 sequence: CASSRQGGRDTEAFF. In DNA, the CDR3 is TGTGCCAGCAGCCGACAGGGGGGTAGGGACACTGAAGCTTTCTTT.

This clone was observed a few times. The V call is TRBV15, the J call TRBJ1-5; 10 nucleotides match TRBD1. Trimming cost V 5 bases and J 2 bases; bases outside gene matches: 9. Looked up from germline, CDR1 is LNHNV and CDR2 is YYDKDF (reference sequence). This CDR3 spans 17 amino acids. CDR3 loop: CATSLRQGARGNQPQHF. The CDR3 coding sequence is TGTGCCACCAGCTTGAGACAGGGGGCGAGAGGCAATCAGCCCCAGCATTTT.

This clone came up a few times. This rearrangement joins TRBV28 to TRBJ1-1; the D gene is possibly TRBD1 (6 bases). The V end was cut by 5 bases, the J end by 5 bases, with 12 bases between. The CDR3 is 13 residues long. Germline CDR1 and CDR2: MDHEN and SYDVKM. This CDR3 is CASSPHRATEAFF. CDR3 in DNA: TGTGCCAGCAGTCCTCACAGGGCTACTGAAGCTTTCTTT.

This clone has only a few counts. This chain joins TRBV4-1 and TRBJ2-7; 7 bases are shared with TRBD2. V gave up 3 bases and J gave up 0 bases; unmatched junction bases: 2. The length of the CDR3 is 14 residues. The germline CDR1 and CDR2 sequences are MGHRA and YSYEKL. The CDR3 sequence: CASSQGGSSYEQYF. For the CDR3, the DNA is TGCGCCAGCAGCCAGGGAGGGAGCTCCTACGAGCAGTACTTC.

J is TRBJ2-1 and V is TRBV9; the match to TRBD1 covers 7 bases. CDR1 is SGDLS, CDR2 YYNGEE, per germline. The CDR3 is 15 amino acids. V gave up 0 bases and J gave up 8 bases; unmatched junction bases: 8. The CDR3 DNA follows: TGTGCCAGCAGCGTAGTCCTAGGGGGCGGCGATGAGCAGTTCTTC. It encodes CASSVVLGGGDEQFF.

The chain combines TRBV12-5 with TRBJ1-1, with 8 bases matching TRBD1. Per germline, CDR1 LGHNT and CDR2 FRNRAP. The CDR3 is 13 amino acids. With V trimmed by 5 bases and J by 12 bases, 11 bases remained unmatched. The CDR3 region is CASGQRQGSISFF. The CDR3 nucleotides read TGTGCTAGTGGTCAGCGACAGGGGTCGATCTCTTTCTTT.